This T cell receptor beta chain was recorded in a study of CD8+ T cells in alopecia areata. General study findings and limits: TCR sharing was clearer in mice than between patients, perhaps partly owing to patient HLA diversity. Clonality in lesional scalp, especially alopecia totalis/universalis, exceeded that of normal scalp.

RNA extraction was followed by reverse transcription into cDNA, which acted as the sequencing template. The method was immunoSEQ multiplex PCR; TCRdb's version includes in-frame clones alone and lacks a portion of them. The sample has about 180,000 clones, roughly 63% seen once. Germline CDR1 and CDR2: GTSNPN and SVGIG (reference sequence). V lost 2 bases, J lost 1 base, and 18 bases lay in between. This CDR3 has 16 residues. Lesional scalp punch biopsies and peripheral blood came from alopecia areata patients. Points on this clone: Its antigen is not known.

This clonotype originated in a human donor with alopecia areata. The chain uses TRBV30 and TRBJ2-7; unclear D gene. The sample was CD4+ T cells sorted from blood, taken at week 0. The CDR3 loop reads CAWSMSGHRQSYEQYF. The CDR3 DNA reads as TGTGCCTGGAGTATGTCAGGCCACCGTCAATCCTACGAGCAGTACTTC.